The 18 T cell receptor beta chains given below trace back to one sample, sequenced in a study of regulatory T cells in long-lasting Graves disease. Libraries of TCR beta came from iRepertoire HTBI primers plus Arm-PCR of CDR3 regions. TCRdb independently ran MiXCR on the multiplex PCR reads; one entry per CDR3 protein. The repertoire holds 450,000 to 600,000 distinct CDR3 sequences, with roughly 16% as singletons. Time point noted: newly diagnosed GD, antithyroid drugs for less than 3 months. Construction of the TCR library relied on RNA isolated from PBMCs. A further study also used this sample, focusing on T cells in Graves' hyperthyroidism and ophthalmopathy.

Sequencing used peripheral blood mononuclear cells (PBMCs), obtained at new diagnosis, from a patient treated with antithyroid drugs. These receptor sequences come from a man aged 35 to 55 with Graves disease.

This clonotype was counted between two and nine times. The V call is TRBV7-9, the J call TRBJ1-2, with D uncertain. Germline assignment: CDR1 SEHNR and CDR2 FQNEAQ (reference sequence). Trimming cost V 5 bases and J 7 bases, with 14 bases left between them. This CDR3 comprises 13 residues. DNA for the CDR3: TGTGCCAGCAGCGTCGCTTCCGTTCGTGGCTACACCTTC. Protein sequence: CASSVASVRGYTF.

About this clonotype itself: This may stem from a read error, because a much larger clone lies one nucleotide away. The chain carries TRBV3-1 and TRBJ1-6; perhaps TRBD1 as D (5 bases). This CDR3 comprises 15 residues. Germline CDR1 reads LGHDT; CDR2 reads YNNKEL (reference sequence). Trimming pared 7 bases from V and 8 bases from J, leaving 18 bases between. CDR3 sequence reads: CASTATAGTDSPLHF. CDR3 bases: TGTGCCAGCACTGCCACAGCAGGGACCGATTCACCCCTCCACTTT.

The chain is built from TRBV29-1 and TRBJ1-5, with a weak D call TRBD1 (5 bases). Per germline, CDR1 SQVTM and CDR2 ANQGSEA. V was pared by 4 bases and J by 4 bases, with 14 bases between. The CDR3 is 14 amino acids. This CDR3 is CSVARGGGNQPQHF. The DNA for the CDR3 is TGCAGCGTTGCAAGGGGAGGCGGGAATCAGCCCCAGCATTTT.

V is TRBV7-8 and J is TRBJ2-3; D is undetermined. V gave up 1 base and J gave up 0 bases, with 8 bases separating them. The germline gives CDR1 SGHVS, CDR2 FQNEAQ. This CDR3 comprises 15 residues. The CDR3 here is CASSLEVPSTDTQYF. The CDR3 DNA is TGTGCCAGCAGCTTAGAAGTACCTAGCACAGATACGCAGTATTTT.

In its sample, this clonotype was seen many times. The genes are TRBV6-5 and TRBJ2-7; D unresolved. Trimming left V 0 bases short and J 2 bases short, with 11 bases between. CDR1 MNHEY and CDR2 SVGAGI come from the germline V gene. The CDR3 spans 15 residues. The CDR3: CASSYSPDVTYEQYF. In nucleotides, the CDR3 is TGTGCCAGCAGTTACTCGCCGGACGTAACCTACGAGCAGTACTTC.

V usage is TRBV11-3 and J usage is TRBJ1-1; 8 nucleotides align to TRBD1. CDR3 length equals 16 residues. The J segment lost 4 bases and the V segment lost 5 bases, leaving 12 bases of the junction unmatched. Germline CDR1 is SGHNT and CDR2 is YENEEA. The CDR3 here is CASSALEDRVLTEAFF. The CDR3 bases are TGTGCCAGCAGCGCGCTGGAGGACAGGGTTCTCACTGAAGCTTTCTTT.

This chain joins TRBV3-1 and TRBJ2-2, with no clear D. Germline-derived CDR1 and CDR2 are LGHDT and YNNKEL (reference sequence). V lost 3 bases to trimming and J lost 3 bases, with 14 bases between them. This CDR3 region has 16 residues. CDR3 sequence: CASSHLEAAYTGELFF. The DNA of the CDR3 is TGTGCCAGCAGCCACCTTGAGGCAGCTTACACCGGGGAGCTGTTTTTT.

This clonotype was seen many times. This chain joins TRBV15 and TRBJ1-1, with D perhaps TRBD1 (5 bases). V was clipped by 5 bases and J by 3 bases, with 19 bases between them. The CDR3 runs to 16 residues. CDR1 LNHNV and CDR2 YYDKDF come from the germline V gene (reference sequence). CDR3 coding DNA: TGTGCCACCAGCCCCCGACCAGGGACGGGGGACACTGAAGCTTTCTTT. Translating gives CATSPRPGTGDTEAFF.

This clonotype has ten or more counts. This rearrangement joins TRBV28 to TRBJ2-7; 8 nucleotides align to TRBD2. The length of the CDR3 is 14 residues. Germline lookup yields CDR1 MDHEN and CDR2 SYDVKM. V shed 4 bases, J shed 4 bases, and the junction held 6 bases outside the gene matches. The CDR3 coding sequence is TGTGCCAGCAGTTCACCGGGACTAGAGTACGAGCAGTACTTC. Protein sequence: CASSSPGLEYEQYF.

This clonotype was seen ten or more times. V usage is TRBV29-1 and J usage is TRBJ2-7; 13 bases align to TRBD2. Looked up from germline, CDR1 is SQVTM and CDR2 is ANQGSEA. This CDR3 is 14 amino acids long. The trim removed 3 bases at V and 3 bases at J, leaving 2 bases unmatched. This CDR3 reads CSVEGLAGSYEQYF. The CDR3 DNA follows: TGCAGCGTTGAGGGACTAGCGGGAAGCTACGAGCAGTACTTC.

There are many counts of this clonotype. The gene calls are TRBV5-5 and TRBJ2-7; the D gene is possibly TRBD2 (5 bases). This CDR3 spans 13 amino acids. CDR1 is SGHKS, CDR2 YYEKEE, per germline (reference sequence). V was cut by 5 bases and J by 2 bases, with 11 bases left in between. The CDR3 DNA follows: TGTGCCAGCAGACTACGGGGAGCCTACGAGCAGTACTTC. It specifies CASRLRGAYEQYF.

V usage is TRBV20-1 and J usage is TRBJ1-6, with 9 bases fitting TRBD1. Germline V lookup: CDR1 DFQATT, CDR2 SNEGSKA (reference sequence). Losses at the gene ends were 0 bases for V and 7 bases for J; bases not matched to a gene: 7. The CDR3 has 16 residues. The CDR3 DNA reads TGCAGTGCTAGAGATACGGCGGGGACAGGGAATTCACCCCTCCACTTT. Translation: CSARDTAGTGNSPLHF.

V is TRBV24-1 and J is TRBJ2-1; 8 bases line up with TRBD2. There are 15 residues in the CDR3. Germline trimming cut 4 bases from V and 7 bases from J; bases unmatched to any gene: 8. From germline, CDR1 is KGHDR and CDR2 SFDVKD. This chain's CDR3 is CATSESGGPTNEQFF. DNA for the CDR3: TGTGCCACCAGTGAGTCGGGAGGGCCGACTAATGAGCAGTTCTTC.

This clonotype was recorded many times. The chain combines TRBV5-1 with TRBJ1-1; 9 bases are shared with TRBD1. The CDR3 has 14 residues. Germline V CDR1 and CDR2: SGHRS, YFSETQ. V lost 3 bases and J lost 1; bases outside the gene matches: 1. CDR3 DNA sequence: TGCGCCAGCAGCTCGGGACAGGGGAACACTGAAGCTTTCTTT. Encoded protein: CASSSGQGNTEAFF. Full variable domain (outside the CDR3, taken from reference TRBV5-1 and TRBJ1-1): KAGVTQTPRYLIKTRGQQVTLSCSPISGHRSVSWYQQTPGQGLQFLFEYFSETQRNKGNFPGRFSGRQFSNSRSEMNVSTLELGDSALYLCASSSGQGNTEAFFGQGTRLTVV.

The CDR3 loop is CASSPIGQDSSGANVLTF. CDR3 bases: TGTGCCAGCTCACCAATCGGACAGGACAGCTCTGGGGCCAACGTCCTGACTTTC. This chain links TRBV2 with TRBJ2-6, with 7 bases aligning to TRBD1. Germline CDR1 SNHLY, CDR2 FYNNEI. This CDR3 contains 18 residues. With 8 bases clipped from V and 0 bases from J, the junction kept 13 bases outside the gene matches. The full variable domain, with the rest looked up from reference TRBV2 and TRBJ2-6, is EPEVTQTPSHQVTQMGQEVILRCVPISNHLYFYWYRQILGQKVEFLVSFYNNEISEKSEIFDDQFSVERPDGSNFTLKIRSTKLEDSAMYFCASSPIGQDSSGANVLTFGAGSRLTVL.

The chain employs TRBV4-1 and TRBJ2-3; D unresolved. Germline V gene sequence: CDR1 MGHRA, CDR2 YSYEKL. V gave up 0 bases and J gave up 3 bases, with 10 bases separating them. This CDR3 comprises 15 residues. The CDR3 region is CASSQETRSTDTQYF. CDR3 sequence (DNA): TGCGCCAGCAGCCAAGAGACCAGGAGTACAGATACGCAGTATTTT.

This clonotype has a count of ten or more. J is TRBJ2-1 and V is TRBV20-1; 10 bases are shared with TRBD2. V shed 2 bases, J shed 0 bases, and the junction held 7 bases outside the gene matches. In germline, CDR1 is DFQATT, CDR2 SNEGSKA (reference sequence). The CDR3 is 17 residues long. The DNA for the CDR3 is TGCAGTGCTAGACAGCTAGCGGGAGCCCCCTCCTACAATGAGCAGTTCTTC. Translated: CSARQLAGAPSYNEQFF.

This clonotype was counted ten times or more. This chain uses TRBV12-3 or TRBV12-4 with TRBJ1-1; TRBD1 matches at 8 bases. V shed 6 bases and J 2 bases; nucleotides not matched to a gene: 5. CDR3 size: 14 residues. CDR3: CASRSDRGNTEAFF. DNA for the CDR3: TGTGCCAGCAGGTCAGACAGGGGTAACACTGAAGCTTTCTTT.